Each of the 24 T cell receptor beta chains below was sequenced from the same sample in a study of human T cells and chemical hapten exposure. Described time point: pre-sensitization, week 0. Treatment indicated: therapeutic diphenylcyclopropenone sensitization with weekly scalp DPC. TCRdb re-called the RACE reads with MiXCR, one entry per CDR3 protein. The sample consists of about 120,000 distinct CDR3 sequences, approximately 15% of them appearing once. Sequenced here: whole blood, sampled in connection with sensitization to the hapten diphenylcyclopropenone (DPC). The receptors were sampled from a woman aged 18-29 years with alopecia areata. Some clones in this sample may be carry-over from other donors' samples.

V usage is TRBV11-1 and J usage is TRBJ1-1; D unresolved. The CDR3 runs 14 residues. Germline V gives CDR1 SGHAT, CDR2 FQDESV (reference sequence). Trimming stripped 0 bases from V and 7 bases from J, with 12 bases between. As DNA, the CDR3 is TGTGCCAGCAGCTTAGCAAAGGGTCAGATTGAAGCTTTCTTT. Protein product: CASSLAKGQIEAFF. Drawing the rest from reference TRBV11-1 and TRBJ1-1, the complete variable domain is EAEVAQSPRYKITEKSQAVAFWCDPISGHATLYWYRQILGQGPELLVQFQDESVVDDSQLPKDRFSAERLKGVDSTLKIQPAELGDSAMYLCASSLAKGQIEAFFGQGTRLTVV.

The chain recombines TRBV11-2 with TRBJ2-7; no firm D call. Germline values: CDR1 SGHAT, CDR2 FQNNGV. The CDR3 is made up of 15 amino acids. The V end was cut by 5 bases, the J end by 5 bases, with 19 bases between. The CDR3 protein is CASSRRLGAGNEQYF. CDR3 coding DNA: TGTGCCAGCAGCCGGAGACTGGGCGCAGGCAACGAGCAGTACTTC.

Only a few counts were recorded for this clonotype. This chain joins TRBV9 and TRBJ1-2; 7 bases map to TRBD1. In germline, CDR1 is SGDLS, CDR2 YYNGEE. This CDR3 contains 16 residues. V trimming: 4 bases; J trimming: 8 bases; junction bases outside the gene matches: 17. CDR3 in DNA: TGTGCCAGCAGCCTCTCGAAGGGGGCTAGAAATTTCGGCTACACCTTC. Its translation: CASSLSKGARNFGYTF.

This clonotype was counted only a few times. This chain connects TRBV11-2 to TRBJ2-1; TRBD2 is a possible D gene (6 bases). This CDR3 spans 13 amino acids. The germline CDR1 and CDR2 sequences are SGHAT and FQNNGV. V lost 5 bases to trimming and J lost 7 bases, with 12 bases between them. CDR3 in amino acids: CASSLGGGNEQFF. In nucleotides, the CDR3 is TGTGCCAGCAGCCTAGGTGGAGGGAATGAGCAGTTCTTC.

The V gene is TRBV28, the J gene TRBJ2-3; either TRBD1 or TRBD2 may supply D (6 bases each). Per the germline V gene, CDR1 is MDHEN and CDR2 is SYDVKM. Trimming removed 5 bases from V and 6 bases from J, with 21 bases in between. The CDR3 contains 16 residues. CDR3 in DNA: TGTGCCAGCAGTCTGCCGGGAGCAGGGCAGGGGGATACGCAGTATTTT. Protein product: CASSLPGAGQGDTQYF.

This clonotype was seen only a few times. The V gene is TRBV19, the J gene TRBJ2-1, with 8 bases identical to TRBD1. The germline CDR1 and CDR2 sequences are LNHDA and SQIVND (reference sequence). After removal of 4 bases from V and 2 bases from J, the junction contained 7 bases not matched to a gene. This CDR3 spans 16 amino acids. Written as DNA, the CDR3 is TGTGCCAGTAGTACGCAGAGGACAGGGCCCTACAATGAGCAGTTCTTC. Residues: CASSTQRTGPYNEQFF. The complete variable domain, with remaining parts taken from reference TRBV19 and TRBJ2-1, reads DGGITQSPKYLFRKEGQNVTLSCEQNLNHDAMYWYRQDPGQGLRLIYYSQIVNDFQKGDIAEGYSVSREKKESFPLTVTSAQKNPTAFYLCASSTQRTGPYNEQFFGPGTRLTVL.

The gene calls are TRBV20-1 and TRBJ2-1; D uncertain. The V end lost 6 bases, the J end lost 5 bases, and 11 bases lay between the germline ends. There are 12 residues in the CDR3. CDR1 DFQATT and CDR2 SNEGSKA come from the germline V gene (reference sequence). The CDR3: CSADADDNEQFF. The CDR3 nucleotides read TGCAGTGCCGACGCAGATGACAATGAGCAGTTCTTC.

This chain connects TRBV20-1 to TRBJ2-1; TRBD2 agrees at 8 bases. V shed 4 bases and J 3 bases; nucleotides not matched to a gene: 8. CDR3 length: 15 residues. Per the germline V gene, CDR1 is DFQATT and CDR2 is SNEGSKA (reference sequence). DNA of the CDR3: TGCAGTGCTACCGGGCGGGGGGCTCTCTACAATGAGCAGTTCTTC. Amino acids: CSATGRGALYNEQFF.

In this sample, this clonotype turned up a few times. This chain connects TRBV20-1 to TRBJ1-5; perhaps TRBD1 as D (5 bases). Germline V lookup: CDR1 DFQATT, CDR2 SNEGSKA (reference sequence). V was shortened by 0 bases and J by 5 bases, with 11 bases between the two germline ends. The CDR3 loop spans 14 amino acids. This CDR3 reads CSARDGGDYQPQHF. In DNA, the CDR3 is TGCAGTGCTAGAGACGGGGGGGACTATCAGCCCCAGCATTTT.

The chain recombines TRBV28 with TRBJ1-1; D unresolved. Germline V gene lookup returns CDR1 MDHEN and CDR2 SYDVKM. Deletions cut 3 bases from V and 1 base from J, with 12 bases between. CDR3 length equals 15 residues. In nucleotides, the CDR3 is TGTGCCAGCAGTTTCCGGGCCAGAGCGAACACTGAAGCTTTCTTT. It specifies CASSFRARANTEAFF.

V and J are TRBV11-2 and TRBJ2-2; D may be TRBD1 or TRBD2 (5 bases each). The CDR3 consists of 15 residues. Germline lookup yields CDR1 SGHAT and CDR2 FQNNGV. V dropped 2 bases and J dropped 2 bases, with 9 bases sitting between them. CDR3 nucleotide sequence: TGTGCCAGCAGCTTATCGGGGACCAACACCGGGGAGCTGTTTTTT. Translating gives CASSLSGTNTGELFF. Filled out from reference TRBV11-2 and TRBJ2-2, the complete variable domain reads EAGVAQSPRYKIIEKRQSVAFWCNPISGHATLYWYQQILGQGPKLLIQFQNNGVVDDSQLPKDRFSAERLKGVDSTLKIQPAKLEDSAVYLCASSLSGTNTGELFFGEGSRLTVL.

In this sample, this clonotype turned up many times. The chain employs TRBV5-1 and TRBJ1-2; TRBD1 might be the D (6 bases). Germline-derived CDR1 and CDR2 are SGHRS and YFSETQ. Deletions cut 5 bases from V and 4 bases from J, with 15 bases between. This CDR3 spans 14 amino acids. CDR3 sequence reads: CASRATGTAYGYTF. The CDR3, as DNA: TGCGCCAGCAGGGCCACAGGGACGGCCTATGGCTACACCTTC.

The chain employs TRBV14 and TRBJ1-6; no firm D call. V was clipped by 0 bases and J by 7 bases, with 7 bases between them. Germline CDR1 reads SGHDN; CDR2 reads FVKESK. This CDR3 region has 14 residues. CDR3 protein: CASSQETANSPLHF. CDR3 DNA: TGTGCCAGCAGCCAAGAGACGGCAAATTCACCCCTCCACTTT.

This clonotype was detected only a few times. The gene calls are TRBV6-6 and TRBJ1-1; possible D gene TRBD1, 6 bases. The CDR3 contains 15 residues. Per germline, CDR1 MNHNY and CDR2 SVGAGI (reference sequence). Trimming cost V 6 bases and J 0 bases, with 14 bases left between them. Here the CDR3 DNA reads TGTGCCAGCAGAACGGGGGGCTTCATGAACACTGAAGCTTTCTTT. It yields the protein CASRTGGFMNTEAFF.

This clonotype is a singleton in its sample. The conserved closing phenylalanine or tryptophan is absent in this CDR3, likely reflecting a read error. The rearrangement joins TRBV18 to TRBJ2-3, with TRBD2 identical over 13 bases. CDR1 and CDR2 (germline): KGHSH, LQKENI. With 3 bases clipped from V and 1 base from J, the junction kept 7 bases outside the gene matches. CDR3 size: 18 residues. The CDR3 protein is CASSPTSGGTTGTDTQYS. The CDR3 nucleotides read TGTGCCAGCTCACCGACTAGCGGGGGGACTACCGGCACAGATACGCAGTATTCT.

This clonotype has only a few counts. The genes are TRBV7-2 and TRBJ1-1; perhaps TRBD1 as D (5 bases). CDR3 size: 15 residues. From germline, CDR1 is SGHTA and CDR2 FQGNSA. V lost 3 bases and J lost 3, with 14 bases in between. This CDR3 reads CASSFMEGRDTEAFF. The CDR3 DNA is TGTGCCAGCAGCTTTATGGAGGGACGGGACACTGAAGCTTTCTTT.

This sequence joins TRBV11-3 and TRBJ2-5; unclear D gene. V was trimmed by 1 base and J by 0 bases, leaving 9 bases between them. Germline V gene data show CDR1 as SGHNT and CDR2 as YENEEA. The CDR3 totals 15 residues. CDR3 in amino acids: CASSLGVHNQETQYF. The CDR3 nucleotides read TGTGCCAGCAGCTTAGGGGTCCACAACCAAGAGACCCAGTACTTC.

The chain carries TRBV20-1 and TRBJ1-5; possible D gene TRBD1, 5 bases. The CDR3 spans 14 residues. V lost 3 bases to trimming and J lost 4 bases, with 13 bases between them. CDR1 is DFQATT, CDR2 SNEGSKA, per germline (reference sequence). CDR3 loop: CSASTGQGNQPQHF. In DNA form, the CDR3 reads TGCAGTGCTAGCACGGGGCAGGGTAATCAGCCCCAGCATTTT.

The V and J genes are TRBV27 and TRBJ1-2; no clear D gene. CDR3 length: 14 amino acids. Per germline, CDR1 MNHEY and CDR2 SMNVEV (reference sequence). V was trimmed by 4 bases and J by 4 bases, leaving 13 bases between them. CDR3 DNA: TGTGCCAGCAGTTCTTCCCCGCCCTTCTATGGCTACACCTTC. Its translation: CASSSSPPFYGYTF.

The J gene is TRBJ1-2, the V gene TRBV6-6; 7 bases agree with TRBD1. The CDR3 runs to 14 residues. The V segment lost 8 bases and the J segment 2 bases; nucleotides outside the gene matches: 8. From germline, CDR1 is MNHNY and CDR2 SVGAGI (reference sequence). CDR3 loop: CASVLTGSNYGYTF. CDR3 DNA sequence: TGTGCCAGCGTACTGACAGGGTCAAACTATGGCTACACCTTC.

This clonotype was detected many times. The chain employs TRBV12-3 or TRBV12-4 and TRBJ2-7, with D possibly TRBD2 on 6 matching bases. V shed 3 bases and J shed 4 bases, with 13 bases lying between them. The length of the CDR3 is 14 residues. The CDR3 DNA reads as TGTGCCAGCAGTTTTTCGGGGGTAAGATACGAGCAGTACTTC. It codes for CASSFSGVRYEQYF.

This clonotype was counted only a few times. The CDR3 loop is CSALTGGNQPQHF. The CDR3 nucleotides are TGCAGTGCTCTGACAGGGGGGAATCAGCCCCAGCATTTT. This chain connects TRBV20-1 to TRBJ1-5, with 9 positions matching TRBD1. The ends lost 5 bases at V and 4 bases at J; junction bases unmatched: 3. Germline CDR1 and CDR2: DFQATT and SNEGSKA (reference sequence). The CDR3 has 13 amino acids.

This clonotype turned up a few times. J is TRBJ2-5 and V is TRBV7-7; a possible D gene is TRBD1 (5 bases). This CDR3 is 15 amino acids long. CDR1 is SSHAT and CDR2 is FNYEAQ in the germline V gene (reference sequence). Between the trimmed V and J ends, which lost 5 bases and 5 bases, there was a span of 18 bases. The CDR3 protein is CASSRVGVSLETQYF. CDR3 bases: TGTGCCAGCAGCCGGGTAGGGGTTAGTCTGGAGACCCAGTACTTC. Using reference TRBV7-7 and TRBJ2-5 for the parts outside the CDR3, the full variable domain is GAGVSQSPRYKVTKRGQDVTLRCDPISSHATLYWYQQALGQGPEFLTYFNYEAQPDKSGLPSDRFSAERPEGSISTLTIQRTEQRDSAMYRCASSRVGVSLETQYFGPGTRLLVL.

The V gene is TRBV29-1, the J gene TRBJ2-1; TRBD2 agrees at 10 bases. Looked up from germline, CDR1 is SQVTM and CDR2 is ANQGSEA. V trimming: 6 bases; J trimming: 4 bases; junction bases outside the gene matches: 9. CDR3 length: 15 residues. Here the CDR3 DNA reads TGCAGCGTCCAATTTGGAGCGGGGGGGTACAATGAGCAGTTCTTC. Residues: CSVQFGAGGYNEQFF.